The clone carrying this T cell receptor beta chain was counted at least ten times. Its antigen is not identified. The CDR3 spans 15 residues. The V end lost 1 base, the J end lost 5 bases, and 14 bases lay between the germline ends. The germline V gene encodes CDR1 SGHTA and CDR2 FQGNSA. TCRdb ran MiXCR on the RT-PCR reads and lists one entry per CDR3 protein. The data contain about 160,000 distinct CDR3 sequences, about 11% of them singletons. The data belong to a study of response to subunit inactivated influenza vaccine. Overall study results and limits: New T cells are recruited in small numbers by each seasonal influenza vaccination, according to the authors' suggestion.

Sequenced material: non-naive T cells sorted from PBMCs, taken 45 days after vaccination. V and J are TRBV7-2 and TRBJ2-5; D is possibly TRBD1 or TRBD2 (5 bases each). The clonotype comes from a man aged 50 to 59 who received an inactivated influenza vaccine. CDR3 nucleotides: TGTGCCAGCAGCTTAGTCGGGGCCCCTGGTGAGACCCAGTACTTC. Encoded protein: CASSLVGAPGETQYF.